These T cell receptor beta chains were read from a single sample in a study of T cell changes during pregnancy in multiple sclerosis. TCRdb keeps only in-frame clones here, not all; method: immunoSEQ multiplex PCR. In the table there are tens of thousands of clones, 91% of which are singletons. This sample comprised peripheral blood, obtained in the third trimester of pregnancy. These TCRs come from a female donor in good health, enrolled as a control in a pregnancy study. Each CDR3 is given with its conserved first and last residue. D genes are given only for firm matches.

D: NA
J: TRBJ1-5
length: 14
V: TRBV29-1
CDR3: CSVVPEGGNQPQHF

D: NA
J: TRBJ1-5
length: 13
V: TRBV28
CDR3: CASSSGLNQPQHF

D: NA
J: TRBJ1-2
length: 11
V: TRBV6-5
CDR3: CASADNYGYTF

D: NA
J: TRBJ2-3
length: 14
V: TRBV5-1
CDR3: CASSLGGVGDTQYF

D: NA
J: TRBJ2-3
length: 15
V: TRBV6-1
CDR3: CASSEWWASTDTQYF

D: NA
J: TRBJ1-5
length: 14
V: TRBV2
CDR3: CASSLTGPNQPQHF

D: TRBD2
J: TRBJ2-7
length: 15
V: TRBV11-2
CDR3: CASSLVSGRTGEQYF

D: TRBD1
J: TRBJ2-1
length: 14
V: TRBV6-1
CDR3: CASLRGGNYNEQFF

D: TRBD1
J: TRBJ2-2
length: 18
V: TRBV12-5
CDR3: CASGLVARTGLGTGELFF

D: TRBD1
J: TRBJ1-6
length: 14
V: TRBV18
CDR3: CASSPDRVGSPLHF

D: NA
J: TRBJ1-3
length: 15
V: TRBV9
CDR3: CASSVASGPGNTIYF

D: NA
J: TRBJ2-7
length: 15
V: TRBV5-4
CDR3: CASSLEASRTYEQYF

D: NA
J: TRBJ2-7
length: 15
V: TRBV2
CDR3: CASTVEGLGGYEQYF

D: NA
J: TRBJ2-7
length: 11
V: TRBV7-9
CDR3: CASSPRSEQYF

D: NA
J: TRBJ1-4
length: 14
V: TRBV6-5
CDR3: CASSSGQVNEKLFF

D: NA
J: TRBJ1-5
length: 15
V: TRBV27
CDR3: CASSSPDSSNQPQHF

D: TRBD1
J: TRBJ2-7
length: 17
V: TRBV5-1
CDR3: CASSLDQTGTGYYEQYF

D: NA
J: TRBJ2-7
length: 12
V: TRBV29-1
CDR3: CSALLRVNEQYF

D: NA
J: TRBJ1-2
length: 13
V: TRBV7-9
CDR3: CASSPGAGYGYTF

D: NA
J: TRBJ1-2
length: 15
V: TRBV6-1
CDR3: CASSESTQGGYGYTF

D: NA
J: TRBJ1-2
length: 13
V: TRBV4-3
CDR3: CASSDRSLYGYTF

D: NA
J: TRBJ2-5
length: 15
V: TRBV5-6
CDR3: CASSLRWAYQETQYF

D: NA
J: TRBJ1-4
length: 15
V: TRBV5-6
CDR3: CASSASGSANEKLFF

D: TRBD1
J: TRBJ1-2
length: 17
V: TRBV25-1
CDR3: CASSELGQGVVLGGYTF

D: TRBD2
J: TRBJ2-7
length: 16
V: TRBV27
CDR3: CASSLNKREFPHEQYF

D: TRBD1
J: TRBJ1-3
length: 15
V: TRBV2
CDR3: CASSGDRGSGNTIYF

D: TRBD1
J: TRBJ2-7
length: 14
V: TRBV6-6
CDR3: CATRIRDSSYEQYF

D: NA
J: TRBJ1-4
length: 15
V: TRBV7-2
CDR3: CASSPGTKTNEKLFF

D: NA
J: TRBJ2-5
length: 14
V: TRBV6-1
CDR3: CASSDRRAWETQYF

D: NA
J: TRBJ2-7
length: 16
V: TRBV10-3
CDR3: CAISDVGGGPRYEQYF

D: TRBD1
J: TRBJ2-1
length: 15
V: TRBV28
CDR3: CASTTEGGAGNEQFF

D: TRBD1
J: TRBJ2-5
length: 17
V: TRBV15
CDR3: CATSREGEGTAQETQYF

D: TRBD2
J: TRBJ2-1
length: 17
V: TRBV18
CDR3: CASSPSTSGRPYNEQFF

D: NA
J: TRBJ2-2
length: 15
V: TRBV27
CDR3: CASSLTRANTGELFF

D: NA
J: TRBJ2-7
length: 13
V: TRBV18
CDR3: CASSLLDWNEQYF

D: NA
J: TRBJ2-7
length: 16
V: TRBV7-2
CDR3: CASSTLHRDTKYEQYF

D: NA
J: TRBJ1-5
length: 14
V: TRBV30
CDR3: CAWSVKTVNQPQHF

D: NA
J: TRBJ2-5
length: 15
V: TRBV6-6
CDR3: CASSYSRGPQETQYF

D: NA
J: TRBJ2-1
length: 14
V: TRBV6-5
CDR3: CASSRRQRYNEQFF

D: TRBD1
J: TRBJ1-1
length: 16
V: TRBV19
CDR3: CASSINPGTGNTEAFF

D: NA
J: TRBJ1-4
length: 15
V: TRBV5-1
CDR3: CASSLVGQSNEKLFF

D: NA
J: TRBJ1-5
length: 15
V: TRBV7-9
CDR3: CASSLVGSGNQPQHF

D: TRBD2
J: TRBJ2-7
length: 13
V: TRBV25-1
CDR3: CASRSGSPYEQYF

D: NA
J: TRBJ1-2
length: 15
V: TRBV11-2
CDR3: CASSLEHSHRYGYTF

D: TRBD1
J: TRBJ1-1
length: 16
V: TRBV19
CDR3: CASRTIGTGGVVGAFF